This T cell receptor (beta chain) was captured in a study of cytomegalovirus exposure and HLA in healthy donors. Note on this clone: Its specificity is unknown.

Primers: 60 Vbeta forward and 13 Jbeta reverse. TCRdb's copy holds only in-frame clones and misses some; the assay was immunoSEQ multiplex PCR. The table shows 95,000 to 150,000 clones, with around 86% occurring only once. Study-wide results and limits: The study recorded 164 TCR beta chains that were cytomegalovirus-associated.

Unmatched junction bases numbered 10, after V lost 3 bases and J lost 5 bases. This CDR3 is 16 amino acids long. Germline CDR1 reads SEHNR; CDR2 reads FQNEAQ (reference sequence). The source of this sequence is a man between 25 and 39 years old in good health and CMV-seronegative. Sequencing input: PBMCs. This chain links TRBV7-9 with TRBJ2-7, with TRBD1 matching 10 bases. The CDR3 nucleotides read TGTGCCAGCAGCTTCTCCGAGGGACAGGGGAGCCACGAGCAGTACTTC. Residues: CASSFSEGQGSHEQYF.